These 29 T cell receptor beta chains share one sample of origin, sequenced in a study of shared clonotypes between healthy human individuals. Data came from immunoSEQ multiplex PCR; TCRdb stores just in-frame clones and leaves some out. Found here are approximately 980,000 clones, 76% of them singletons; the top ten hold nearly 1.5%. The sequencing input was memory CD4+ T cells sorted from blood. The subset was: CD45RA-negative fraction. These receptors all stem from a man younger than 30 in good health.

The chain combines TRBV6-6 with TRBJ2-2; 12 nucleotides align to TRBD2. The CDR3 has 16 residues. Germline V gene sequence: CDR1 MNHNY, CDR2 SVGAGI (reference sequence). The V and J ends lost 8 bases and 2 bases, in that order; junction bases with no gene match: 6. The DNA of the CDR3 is TGTGCCAGCGTCGCTAGCGGGGGGGCAAACACCGGGGAGCTGTTTTTT. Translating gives CASVASGGANTGELFF.

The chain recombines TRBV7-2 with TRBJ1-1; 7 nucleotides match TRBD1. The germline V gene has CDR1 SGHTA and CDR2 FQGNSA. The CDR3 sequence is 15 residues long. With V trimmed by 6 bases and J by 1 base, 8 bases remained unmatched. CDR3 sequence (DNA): TGTGCCAGCAGGCTGGCGACAGGGAAGAACACTGAAGCTTTCTTT. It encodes CASRLATGKNTEAFF.

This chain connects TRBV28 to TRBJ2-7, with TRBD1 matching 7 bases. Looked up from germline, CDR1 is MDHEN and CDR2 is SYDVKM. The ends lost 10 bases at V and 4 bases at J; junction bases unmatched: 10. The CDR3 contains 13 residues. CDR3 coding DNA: TGTGCCACCCTCTCCGGGACAGCGTACGAGCAGTACTTC. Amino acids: CATLSGTAYEQYF.

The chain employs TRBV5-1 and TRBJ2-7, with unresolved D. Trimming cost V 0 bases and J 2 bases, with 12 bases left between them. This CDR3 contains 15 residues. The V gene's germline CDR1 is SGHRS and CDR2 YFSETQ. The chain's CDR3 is CASSLEGLSTYEQYF. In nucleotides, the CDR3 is TGCGCCAGCAGCTTGGAAGGTCTTTCTACCTACGAGCAGTACTTC.

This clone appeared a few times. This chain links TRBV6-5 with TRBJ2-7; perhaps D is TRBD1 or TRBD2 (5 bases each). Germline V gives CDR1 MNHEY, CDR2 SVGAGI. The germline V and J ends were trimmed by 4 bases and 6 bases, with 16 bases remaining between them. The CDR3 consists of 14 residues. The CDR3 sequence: CASSSPGPLLEQYF. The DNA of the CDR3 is TGTGCCAGCAGTTCGCCGGGACCCCTCCTCGAGCAGTACTTC.

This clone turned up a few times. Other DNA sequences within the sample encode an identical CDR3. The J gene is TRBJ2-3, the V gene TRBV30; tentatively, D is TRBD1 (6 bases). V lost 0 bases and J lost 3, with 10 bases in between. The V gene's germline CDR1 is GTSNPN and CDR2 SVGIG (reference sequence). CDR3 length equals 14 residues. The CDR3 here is CAWSVRGSTDTQYF. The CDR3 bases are TGTGCCTGGAGTGTTAGGGGGTCGACAGATACGCAGTATTTT.

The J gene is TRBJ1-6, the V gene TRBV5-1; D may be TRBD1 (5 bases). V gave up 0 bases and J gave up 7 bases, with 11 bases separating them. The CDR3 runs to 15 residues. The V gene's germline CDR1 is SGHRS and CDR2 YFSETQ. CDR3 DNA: TGCGCCAGCAGCTTGGCGGCAGGGCAGAATTCACCCCTCCACTTT. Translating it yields CASSLAAGQNSPLHF. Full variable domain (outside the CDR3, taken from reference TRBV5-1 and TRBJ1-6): KAGVTQTPRYLIKTRGQQVTLSCSPISGHRSVSWYQQTPGQGLQFLFEYFSETQRNKGNFPGRFSGRQFSNSRSEMNVSTLELGDSALYLCASSLAAGQNSPLHFGNGTRLTVT.

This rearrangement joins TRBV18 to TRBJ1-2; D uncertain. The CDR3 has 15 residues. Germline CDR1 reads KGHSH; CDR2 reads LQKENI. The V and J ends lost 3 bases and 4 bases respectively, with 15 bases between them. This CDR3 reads CASSPISGELYGYTF. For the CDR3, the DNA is TGTGCCAGCTCACCCATTAGTGGGGAACTCTATGGCTACACCTTC.

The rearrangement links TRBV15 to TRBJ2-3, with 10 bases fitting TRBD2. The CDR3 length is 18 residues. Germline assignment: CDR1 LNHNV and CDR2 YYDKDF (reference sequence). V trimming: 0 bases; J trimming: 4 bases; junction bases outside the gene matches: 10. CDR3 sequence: CATSRDSASGSSSDTQYF. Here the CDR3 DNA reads TGTGCCACCAGCAGAGATTCGGCTAGCGGGAGTTCCTCAGATACGCAGTATTTT.

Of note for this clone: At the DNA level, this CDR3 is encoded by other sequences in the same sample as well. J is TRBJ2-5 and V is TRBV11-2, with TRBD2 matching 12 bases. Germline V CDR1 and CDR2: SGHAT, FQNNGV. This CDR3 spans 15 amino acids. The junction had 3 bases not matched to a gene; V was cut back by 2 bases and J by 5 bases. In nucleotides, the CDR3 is TGTGCCAGCAGCTTACTAGCGGGGGGGCAGGAGACCCAGTACTTC. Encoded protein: CASSLLAGGQETQYF.

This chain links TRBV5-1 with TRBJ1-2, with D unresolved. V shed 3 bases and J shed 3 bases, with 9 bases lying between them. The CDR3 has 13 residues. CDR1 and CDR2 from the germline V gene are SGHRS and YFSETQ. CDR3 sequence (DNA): TGCGCCAGCAGCTGGGCGGATTACTATGGCTACACCTTC. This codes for CASSWADYYGYTF.

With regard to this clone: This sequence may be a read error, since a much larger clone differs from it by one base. CDR3 residues: CASSSGTGGYEQYF. Here the CDR3 DNA reads TGTGCCAGCAGCTCCGGGACAGGGGGATACGAGCAGTACTTC. V gene TRBV28 combines with J gene TRBJ2-7, with 11 bases lining up with TRBD1. Germline V CDR1 and CDR2: MDHEN, SYDVKM. The V gene end was trimmed by 6 bases and the J gene end by 4 bases; junction bases not matched to a gene: 5. This CDR3 contains 14 residues.

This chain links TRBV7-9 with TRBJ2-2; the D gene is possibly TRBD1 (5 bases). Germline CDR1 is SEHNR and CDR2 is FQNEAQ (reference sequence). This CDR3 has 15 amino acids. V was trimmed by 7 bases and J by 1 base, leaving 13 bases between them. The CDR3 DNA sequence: TGTGCCAGCACCCAGGGCATTTTGAACACCGGGGAGCTGTTTTTT. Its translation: CASTQGILNTGELFF.

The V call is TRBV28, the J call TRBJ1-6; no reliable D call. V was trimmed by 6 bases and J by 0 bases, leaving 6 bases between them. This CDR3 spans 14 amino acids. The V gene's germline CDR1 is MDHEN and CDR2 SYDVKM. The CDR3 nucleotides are TGTGCCAGCAGACAGCCCTCCTATAATTCACCCCTCCACTTT. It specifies CASRQPSYNSPLHF.

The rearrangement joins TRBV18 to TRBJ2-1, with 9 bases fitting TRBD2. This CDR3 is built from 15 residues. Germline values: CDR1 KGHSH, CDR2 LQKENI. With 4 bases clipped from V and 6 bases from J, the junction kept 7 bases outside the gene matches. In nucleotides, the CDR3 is TGTGCCAGCTCACAGGGGGGACTAGCCGGCAATGAGCAGTTCTTC. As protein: CASSQGGLAGNEQFF. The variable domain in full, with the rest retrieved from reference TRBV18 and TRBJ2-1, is NAGVMQNPRHLVRRRGQEARLRCSPMKGHSHVYWYRQLPEEGLKFMVYLQKENIIDESGMPKERFSAEFPKEGPSILRIQQVVRGDSAAYFCASSQGGLAGNEQFFGPGTRLTVL.

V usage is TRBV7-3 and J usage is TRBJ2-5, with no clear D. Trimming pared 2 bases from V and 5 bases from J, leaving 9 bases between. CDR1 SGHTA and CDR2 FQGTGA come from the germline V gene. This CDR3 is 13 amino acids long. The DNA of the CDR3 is TGTGCCAGCAGCTTAGGGCTCTGGGAGACCCAGTACTTC. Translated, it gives CASSLGLWETQYF. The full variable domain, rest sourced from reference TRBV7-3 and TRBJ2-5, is GAGVSQTPSNKVTEKGKYVELRCDPISGHTALYWYRQSLGQGPEFLIYFQGTGAADDSGLPNDRFFAVRPEGSVSTLKIQRTERGDSAVYLCASSLGLWETQYFGPGTRLLVL.

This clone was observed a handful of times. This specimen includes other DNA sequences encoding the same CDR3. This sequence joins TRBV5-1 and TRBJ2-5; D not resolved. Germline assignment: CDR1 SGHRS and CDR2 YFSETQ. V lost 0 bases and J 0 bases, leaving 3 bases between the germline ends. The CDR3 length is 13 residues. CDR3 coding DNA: TGCGCCAGCAGCTTGGGGTACCAAGAGACCCAGTACTTC. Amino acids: CASSLGYQETQYF.

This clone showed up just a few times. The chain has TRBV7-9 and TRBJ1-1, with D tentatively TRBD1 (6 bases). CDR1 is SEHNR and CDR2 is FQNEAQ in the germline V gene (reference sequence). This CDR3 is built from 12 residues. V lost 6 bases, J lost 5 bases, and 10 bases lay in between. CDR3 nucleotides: TGTGCCAGCAGAACAGGGATTACTGAAGCTTTCTTT. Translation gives CASRTGITEAFF.

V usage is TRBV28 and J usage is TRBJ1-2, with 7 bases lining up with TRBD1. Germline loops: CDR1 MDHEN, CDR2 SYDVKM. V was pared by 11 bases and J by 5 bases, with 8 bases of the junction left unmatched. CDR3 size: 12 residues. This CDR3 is CASRGGRYGYTF. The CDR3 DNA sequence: TGTGCCTCGAGAGGGGGCAGGTATGGCTACACCTTC.

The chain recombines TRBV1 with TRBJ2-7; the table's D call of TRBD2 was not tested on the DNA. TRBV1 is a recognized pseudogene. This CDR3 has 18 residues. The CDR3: CTSSFRLSAGGFGYEQYF. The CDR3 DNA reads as TGCACCAGCAGCTTTAGACTGTCTGCGGGAGGGTTTGGGTACGAGCAGTACTTC.

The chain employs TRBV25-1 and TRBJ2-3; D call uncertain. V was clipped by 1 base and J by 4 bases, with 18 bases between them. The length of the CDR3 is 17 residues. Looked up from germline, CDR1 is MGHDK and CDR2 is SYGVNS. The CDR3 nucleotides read TGTGCCAGCAGTGAATTCAAATCCCCGGGTGCGCCAGATACGCAGTATTTT. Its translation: CASSEFKSPGAPDTQYF.

Here the CDR3 DNA reads TGTGCCAGCAGTGAAGCTGTTCAGTATTCGGAGACCCAGTACTTC. Protein product: CASSEAVQYSETQYF. The chain has TRBV2 and TRBJ2-5; D is uncertain. The germline V gene has CDR1 SNHLY and CDR2 FYNNEI. This CDR3 has 15 amino acids. Deletions cut 0 bases from V and 5 bases from J, with 13 bases between. The full variable domain, in which reference TRBV2 and TRBJ2-5 provide the parts outside the CDR3, is EPEVTQTPSHQVTQMGQEVILRCVPISNHLYFYWYRQILGQKVEFLVSFYNNEISEKSEIFDDQFSVERPDGSNFTLKIRSTKLEDSAMYFCASSEAVQYSETQYFGPGTRLLVL.

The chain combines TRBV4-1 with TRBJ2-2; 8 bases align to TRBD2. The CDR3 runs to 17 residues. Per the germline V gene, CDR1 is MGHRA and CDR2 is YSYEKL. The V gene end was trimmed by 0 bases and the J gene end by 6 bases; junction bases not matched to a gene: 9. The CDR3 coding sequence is TGCGCCAGCAGCCAAGATATAGCGGGAAGGTTTTCCGGGGAGCTGTTTTTT. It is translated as CASSQDIAGRFSGELFF.

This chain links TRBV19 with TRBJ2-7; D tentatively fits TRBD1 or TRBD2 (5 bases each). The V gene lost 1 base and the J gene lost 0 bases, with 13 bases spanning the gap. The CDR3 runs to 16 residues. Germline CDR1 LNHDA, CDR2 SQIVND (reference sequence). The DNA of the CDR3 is TGTGCCAGTAGTATAGGCATCGGGGCTATCTCCTACGAGCAGTACTTC. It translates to CASSIGIGAISYEQYF.

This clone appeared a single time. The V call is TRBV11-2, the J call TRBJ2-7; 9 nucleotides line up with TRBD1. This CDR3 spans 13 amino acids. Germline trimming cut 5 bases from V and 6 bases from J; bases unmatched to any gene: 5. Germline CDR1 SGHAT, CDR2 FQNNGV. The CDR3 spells CASSLGQGSEQYF. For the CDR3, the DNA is TGTGCCAGCAGCCTGGGACAGGGATCCGAGCAGTACTTC.

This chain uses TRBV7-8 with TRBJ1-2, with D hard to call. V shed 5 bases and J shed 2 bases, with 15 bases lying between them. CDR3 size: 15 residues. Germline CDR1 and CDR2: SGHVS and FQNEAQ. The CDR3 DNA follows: TGTGCCAGCAGCCACACCGAAACGGGGAACTATGGCTACACCTTC. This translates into CASSHTETGNYGYTF.

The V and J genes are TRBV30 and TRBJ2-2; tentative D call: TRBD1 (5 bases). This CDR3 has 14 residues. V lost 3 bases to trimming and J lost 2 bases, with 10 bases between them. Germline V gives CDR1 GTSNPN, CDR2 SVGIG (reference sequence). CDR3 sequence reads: CAWSPTANTGELFF. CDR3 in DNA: TGTGCCTGGAGCCCGACAGCAAACACCGGGGAGCTGTTTTTT.

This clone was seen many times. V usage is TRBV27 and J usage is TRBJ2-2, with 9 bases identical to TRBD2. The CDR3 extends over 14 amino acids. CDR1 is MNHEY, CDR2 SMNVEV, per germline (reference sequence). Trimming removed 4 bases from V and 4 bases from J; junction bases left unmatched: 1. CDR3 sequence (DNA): TGTGCCAGCAGTTGGGGACTAGCCACCGGGGAGCTGTTTTTT. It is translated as CASSWGLATGELFF.

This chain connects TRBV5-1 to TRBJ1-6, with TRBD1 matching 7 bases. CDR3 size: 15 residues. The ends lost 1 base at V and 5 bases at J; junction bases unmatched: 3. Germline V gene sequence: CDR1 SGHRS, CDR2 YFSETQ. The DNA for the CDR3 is TGCGCCAGCAGCTTGACAGGGGTAGATAATTCACCCCTCCACTTT. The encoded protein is CASSLTGVDNSPLHF.